These 5 T cell receptor beta chains were all obtained from the same sample, sequenced in a study of metastatic and nonmetastatic thyroid tumors. All patients reached thyroid surgery having received no treatment beforehand. TCRdb called clones again from the PCR reads with MiXCR. Of a few thousand clones listed, 33% were seen once; the top ten hold about 25%. Specimen: adjacent normal tissue. The receptor set was obtained from a female donor with papillary thyroid cancer or a benign thyroid nodule (not recorded which). Some clones in this sample may be carry-over from other donors' samples.

Comments on this clone: The junction does not match germline at one end; this may be a read error. CDR3 bases: TGTGCTAGCAGCTCGGACACCACTACCGGGGAGCTGTTTTTT. Protein product: CASSSDTTTGELFF. The chain uses TRBV7-7 and TRBJ2-2; D is possibly TRBD1 (5 bases). CDR1 SSHAT and CDR2 FNYEAQ come from the germline V gene (reference sequence). This CDR3 comprises 14 residues.

This clone is classed as large. The chain employs TRBV19 and TRBJ2-2; 9 bases line up with TRBD1. The CDR3 runs 16 residues. V lost 5 bases and J lost 4; bases outside the gene matches: 8. Germline CDR1 LNHDA, CDR2 SQIVND (reference sequence). The CDR3 here is CASSVIQGAGTGELFF. The CDR3 DNA follows: TGTGCCAGTAGTGTAATACAGGGGGCGGGCACCGGGGAGCTGTTTTTT.

V usage is TRBV19 and J usage is TRBJ2-7; D ambiguous. This CDR3 comprises 14 residues. V was cut by 3 bases and J by 5 bases, with 14 bases left in between. Germline assignment: CDR1 LNHDA and CDR2 SQIVND (reference sequence). The CDR3 reads CASSIPGQWDEQYF. CDR3 sequence (DNA): TGTGCCAGTAGTATCCCGGGCCAGTGGGACGAGCAGTACTTC.

This chain uses TRBV6-2 or TRBV6-3 with TRBJ2-1; no reliable D call. V was cut by 2 bases and J by 9 bases, with 20 bases left in between. From germline, CDR1 is MNHEY and CDR2 SVGEGT. This CDR3 region has 16 residues. In DNA, the CDR3 is TGTGCCAGCAGTTACAGAATTGGGGATACAAACAGTGAGCAGTTCTTC. It yields the protein CASSYRIGDTNSEQFF.

The chain recombines TRBV20-1 with TRBJ1-2; 8 bases are shared with TRBD1. The V segment lost 5 bases and the J segment 7 bases; nucleotides outside the gene matches: 3. Germline V CDR1 and CDR2: DFQATT, SNEGSKA (reference sequence). This CDR3 contains 11 residues. The DNA of the CDR3 is TGCAGTGCTTCAGGGACAGGTGGCTACACCTTC. Protein: CSASGTGGYTF.